This TCR beta chain was sequenced in a study of CD8+CD57+ T cells in acquired aplastic anemia. In the study overall: Healthy donors yielded roughly 9.8 million CD4+ cell reads on average.

The table lists this clonotype with many counts. What it binds is unknown. Germline loops: CDR1 SQVTM, CDR2 ANQGSEA. This CDR3 is 14 amino acids long. The V segment lost 5 bases and the J segment 0 bases; nucleotides outside the gene matches: 2. It was genomic DNA that served as the template for profiling TCR beta VDJ and CDR3. TCRdb fed the reads into MiXCR, producing one record per CDR3 protein. The data contain under 200,000 distinct CDR3 sequences, around 40% of them seen just once; the ten biggest clones take up approximately 1%. Study-level points and caveats: Controls and patients did not differ significantly in CD8+ Simpson's diversity.

The material sequenced was sorted CD4+, CD8+, or CD8+CD57+ T cells (not recorded which) from PBMCs. The chain employs TRBV29-1 and TRBJ2-1; 9 bases are a match to TRBD2. The receptor's source is a human donor in good health. The CDR3 DNA reads as TGCAGCGTTAATAGCGGGAGCTCCTACAATGAGCAGTTCTTC. Amino acids: CSVNSGSSYNEQFF.